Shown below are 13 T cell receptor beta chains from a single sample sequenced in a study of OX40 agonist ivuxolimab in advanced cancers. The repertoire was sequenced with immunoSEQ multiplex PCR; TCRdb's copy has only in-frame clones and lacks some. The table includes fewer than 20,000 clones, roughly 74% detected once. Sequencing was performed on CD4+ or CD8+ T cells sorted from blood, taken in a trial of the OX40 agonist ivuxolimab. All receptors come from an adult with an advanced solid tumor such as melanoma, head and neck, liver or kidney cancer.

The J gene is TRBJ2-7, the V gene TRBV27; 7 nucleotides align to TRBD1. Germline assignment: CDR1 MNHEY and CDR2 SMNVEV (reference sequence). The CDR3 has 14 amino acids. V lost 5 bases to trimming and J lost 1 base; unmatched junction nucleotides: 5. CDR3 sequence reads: CASSPRDRSYEQYF. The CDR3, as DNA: TGTGCCAGCAGTCCACGGGACAGATCCTACGAGCAGTACTTC.

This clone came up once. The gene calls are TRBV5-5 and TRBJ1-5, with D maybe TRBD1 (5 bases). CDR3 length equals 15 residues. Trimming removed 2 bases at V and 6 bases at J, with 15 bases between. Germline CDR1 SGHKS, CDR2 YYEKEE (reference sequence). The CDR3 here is CASSFEQGFGQPQHF. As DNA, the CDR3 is TGTGCCAGCAGCTTTGAGCAGGGCTTCGGTCAGCCCCAGCATTTT.

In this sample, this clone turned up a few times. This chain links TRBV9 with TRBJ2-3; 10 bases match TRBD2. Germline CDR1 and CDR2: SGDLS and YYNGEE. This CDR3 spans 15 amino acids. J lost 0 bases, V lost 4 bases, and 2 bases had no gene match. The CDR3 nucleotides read TGTGCCAGCAGCAGTAGCGGGGGGAGCACAGATACGCAGTATTTT. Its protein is CASSSSGGSTDTQYF.

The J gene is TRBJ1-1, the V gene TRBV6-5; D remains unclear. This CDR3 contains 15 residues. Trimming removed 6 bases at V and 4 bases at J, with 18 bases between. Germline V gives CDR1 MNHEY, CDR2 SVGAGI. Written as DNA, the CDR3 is TGTGCCAGCAGACCAACAGACCAGGTCGGCACTGAAGCTTTCTTT. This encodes CASRPTDQVGTEAFF.

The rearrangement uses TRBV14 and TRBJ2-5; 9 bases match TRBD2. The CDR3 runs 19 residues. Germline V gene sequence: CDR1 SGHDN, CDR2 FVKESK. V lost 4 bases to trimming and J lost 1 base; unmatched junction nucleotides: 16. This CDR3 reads CASSLKNRNLAGFQETQYF. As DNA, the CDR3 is TGTGCCAGCAGCCTAAAGAACCGAAACCTAGCGGGGTTCCAAGAGACCCAGTACTTC.

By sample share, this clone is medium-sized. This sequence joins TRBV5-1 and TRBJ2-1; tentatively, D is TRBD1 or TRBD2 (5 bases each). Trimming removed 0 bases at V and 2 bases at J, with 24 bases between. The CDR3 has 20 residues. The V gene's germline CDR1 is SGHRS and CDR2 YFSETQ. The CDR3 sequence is CASSLAVVQGRNGAYNEQFF. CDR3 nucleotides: TGCGCCAGCAGCTTGGCCGTCGTGCAGGGTAGGAACGGGGCCTACAATGAGCAGTTCTTC.

CDR3 DNA sequence: TGTGCCAGCAGCACCGGGGGCAGGGCGGATGAGCAGTTCTTC. Encoded protein: CASSTGGRADEQFF. J is TRBJ2-1 and V is TRBV6-6; D possibly matches TRBD1 or TRBD2 (6 bases each). The CDR3 loop spans 14 amino acids. Germline V gene lookup returns CDR1 MNHNY and CDR2 SVGAGI (reference sequence). The V and J ends lost 6 bases and 8 bases respectively, with 17 bases between them.

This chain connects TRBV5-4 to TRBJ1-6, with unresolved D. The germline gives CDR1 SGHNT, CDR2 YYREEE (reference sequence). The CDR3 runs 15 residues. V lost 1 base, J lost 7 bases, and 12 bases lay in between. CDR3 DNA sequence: TGTGCCAGCAGCTTGACGCGGTCCCGAAATTCACCCCTCCACTTT. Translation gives CASSLTRSRNSPLHF. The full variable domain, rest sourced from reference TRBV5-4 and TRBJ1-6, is ETGVTQSPTHLIKTRGQQVTLRCSSQSGHNTVSWYQQALGQGPQFIFQYYREEENGRGNFPPRFSGLQFPNYSSELNVNALELDDSALYLCASSLTRSRNSPLHFGNGTRLTVT.

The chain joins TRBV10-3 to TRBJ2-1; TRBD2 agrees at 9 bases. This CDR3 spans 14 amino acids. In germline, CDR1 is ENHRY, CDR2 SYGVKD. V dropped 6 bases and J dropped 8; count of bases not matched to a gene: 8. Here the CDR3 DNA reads TGTGCCATCAGGGGGCGGGAGGGCCTCGATGAGCAGTTCTTC. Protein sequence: CAIRGREGLDEQFF.

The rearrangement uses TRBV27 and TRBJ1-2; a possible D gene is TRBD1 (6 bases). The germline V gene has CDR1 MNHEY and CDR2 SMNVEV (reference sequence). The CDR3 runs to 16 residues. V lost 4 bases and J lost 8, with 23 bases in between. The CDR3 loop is CASSSTQGLGFEGYTF. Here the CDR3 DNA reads TGTGCCAGCAGTTCGACACAGGGCCTGGGCTTCGAGGGCTACACCTTC.

This CDR3 is CSVKSGTGYTDTQYF. The CDR3 nucleotides read TGCAGCGTCAAATCCGGGACAGGGTACACAGATACGCAGTATTTT. The V and J genes are TRBV29-1 and TRBJ2-3, with TRBD1 identical over 9 bases. The CDR3 is 15 amino acids. Trimming took 6 bases from V and 2 from J; bases not matched to a gene: 9. CDR1 and CDR2 from the germline V gene are SQVTM and ANQGSEA.

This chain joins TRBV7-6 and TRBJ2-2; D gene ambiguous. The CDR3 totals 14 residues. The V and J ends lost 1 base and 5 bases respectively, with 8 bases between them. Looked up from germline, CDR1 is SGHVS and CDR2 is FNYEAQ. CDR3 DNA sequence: TGTGCCAGCAGCTTAGAGGCAAAGACCGGGGAGCTGTTTTTT. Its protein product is CASSLEAKTGELFF.

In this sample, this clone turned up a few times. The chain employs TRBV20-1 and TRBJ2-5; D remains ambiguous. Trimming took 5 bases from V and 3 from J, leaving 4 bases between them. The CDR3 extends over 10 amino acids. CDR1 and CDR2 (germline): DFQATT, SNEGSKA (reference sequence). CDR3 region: CSADKETQYF. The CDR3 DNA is TGCAGTGCTGATAAAGAGACCCAGTACTTC.